The 17 T cell receptor beta chains in this list originate from one sample, sequenced in a study of type 1 regulatory T cells. TCRdb reprocessed the reads with MiXCR, giving one entry per CDR3 protein. The sample carries roughly 62,000 distinct CDR3 sequences, 60% to 65% recorded once. For these TCRs, the target antigens are not known. The sequencing input was cultured non-Tr1 T cells, either the whole culture or a sorted T cell fraction (not recorded which). These receptors were collected from a human donor in good health.

This clonotype was seen a few times. This chain links TRBV7-8 with TRBJ1-2; D is perhaps TRBD1 (5 bases). This CDR3 spans 15 amino acids. Deletions cut 8 bases from V and 6 bases from J, with 22 bases between. Germline V gives CDR1 SGHVS, CDR2 FQNEAQ. The CDR3 sequence is CASVRAREGSNGYTF. Here the CDR3 DNA reads TGTGCCAGCGTCAGGGCCCGGGAAGGGTCGAATGGCTACACCTTC.

The genes are TRBV18 and TRBJ2-1; tentative D call: TRBD1 (6 bases). Trimming removed 3 bases from V and 5 bases from J, with 14 bases in between. Germline V gene data show CDR1 as KGHSH and CDR2 as LQKENI. The CDR3 has 15 amino acids. The CDR3 nucleotides read TGTGCCAGCTCACCGGAAAGGACAGAGAACAATGAGCAGTTCTTC. Translated, it gives CASSPERTENNEQFF.

In DNA, the CDR3 is TGTGCCAGCAGTAATCGTCCGGGACTTGATGAAAAACTGTTTTTT. It is translated as CASSNRPGLDEKLFF. The V call is TRBV25-1, the J call TRBJ1-4; possible D gene TRBD1, 5 bases. The V end was cut by 5 bases, the J end by 6 bases, with 16 bases between. This CDR3 has 15 residues. Germline V gene lookup returns CDR1 MGHDK and CDR2 SYGVNS.

The rearrangement joins TRBV20-1 to TRBJ2-7; D unresolved. V was pared by 6 bases and J by 1 base, with 10 bases between. The CDR3 is 12 residues long. CDR1 and CDR2 (germline): DFQATT, SNEGSKA (reference sequence). CDR3 region: CSALATSYEQYF. The CDR3, as DNA: TGCAGTGCATTAGCAACTTCCTACGAGCAGTACTTC.

In its sample, this clonotype was seen many times. The V gene is TRBV29-1, the J gene TRBJ1-5; no clear D. The CDR3 sequence is 14 residues long. Trimming took off 4 bases at V and 5 bases at J, with 15 bases between the two ends. Germline-derived CDR1 and CDR2 are SQVTM and ANQGSEA. CDR3 coding DNA: TGCAGCGTTGCAGGACCCACGACCGATCAGCCCCAGCATTTT. As protein: CSVAGPTTDQPQHF.

This sequence joins TRBV7-2 and TRBJ1-2; the D gene is possibly TRBD1 (6 bases). Trimming left V 3 bases short and J 0 bases short, with 11 bases between. CDR1 and CDR2 from the germline V gene are SGHTA and FQGNSA. CDR3 length equals 15 residues. CDR3: CASSFSAGANYGYTF. The CDR3 DNA reads TGTGCCAGCAGCTTTTCGGCAGGGGCTAACTATGGCTACACCTTC.

This clonotype was seen just once. The chain couples TRBV5-1 to TRBJ2-7; TRBD1 matches at 11 bases. The length of the CDR3 is 15 residues. V lost 5 bases to trimming and J lost 3 bases; unmatched junction nucleotides: 7. Germline V CDR1 and CDR2: SGHRS, YFSETQ. CDR3 sequence (DNA): TGCGCCAGCAGACGGGACAGGGGGACGGACTACGAGCAGTACTTC. It translates to CASRRDRGTDYEQYF.

About this clonotype: A read error may explain this, as a much larger clone is one base away. The rearrangement joins TRBV28 to TRBJ2-1; 7 nucleotides match TRBD2. V dropped 6 bases and J dropped 3; count of bases not matched to a gene: 14. The CDR3 consists of 17 residues. The germline gives CDR1 MDHEN, CDR2 SYDVKM. CDR3 in amino acids: CASSPGCGSLFYNEQFF. In DNA, the CDR3 is TGTGCCAGCAGCCCGGGCTGCGGGAGCCTTTTCTACAATGAGCAGTTCTTC.

This clonotype has just one count. The J gene is TRBJ1-6, the V gene TRBV13; D gene unclear. V was trimmed by 4 bases and J by 10 bases, leaving 17 bases between them. Germline values: CDR1 PRHDT, CDR2 FYEKMQ (reference sequence). This CDR3 has 15 residues. CDR3 bases: TGTGCCAGCAGCTCAGTTTCGGCAAGCGGGTCACCCCTCCACTTT. Amino acid sequence: CASSSVSASGSPLHF.

For the CDR3, the DNA is TGTGCCAGCAGCTTAGGTCTGGAGAGGTACAATGAGCAGTTCTTC. Its translation: CASSLGLERYNEQFF. The V call is TRBV11-1, the J call TRBJ2-1; D uncertain. Trimming stripped 1 base from V and 4 bases from J, with 11 bases between. CDR1 and CDR2 (germline): SGHAT, FQDESV (reference sequence). The CDR3 totals 15 residues.

The chain combines TRBV6-1 with TRBJ1-3; D might be TRBD1 (5 bases). V was trimmed by 3 bases and J by 0 bases, leaving 9 bases between them. Per the germline V gene, CDR1 is MNHNS and CDR2 is SASEGT. The CDR3 is made up of 15 amino acids. The CDR3 DNA follows: TGTGCCAGCAGTGAGGGGGGGTACTCTGGAAACACCATATATTTT. Encoded protein: CASSEGGYSGNTIYF.

The chain employs TRBV25-1 and TRBJ1-2; TRBD1 aligns across 8 bases. The CDR3 runs to 13 residues. Looked up from germline, CDR1 is MGHDK and CDR2 is SYGVNS. The V and J ends lost 3 bases and 5 bases, in that order; junction bases with no gene match: 2. The CDR3 DNA reads as TGTGCCAGCAGTGAGACAGGGGAATATGGCTACACCTTC. Protein product: CASSETGEYGYTF.

In this sample, this clonotype turned up a few times. The chain carries TRBV20-1 and TRBJ2-3, with D possibly being TRBD1 or TRBD2 (5 bases each). Germline CDR1 reads DFQATT; CDR2 reads SNEGSKA (reference sequence). CDR3 length equals 15 residues. With 6 bases removed from V and 5 bases from J, the gap between germline ends came to 21 bases. The CDR3: CSAKRSGWGRDTQYF. CDR3 in DNA: TGCAGTGCAAAAAGGTCCGGGTGGGGGAGAGATACGCAGTATTTT.

The chain recombines TRBV5-1 with TRBJ2-3, with D unclear. V was clipped by 0 bases and J by 8 bases, with 10 bases between them. The CDR3 consists of 13 residues. The germline CDR1 and CDR2 sequences are SGHRS and YFSETQ. This chain's CDR3 is CASSLGIPATQYF. CDR3 DNA: TGCGCCAGCAGCTTGGGCATCCCGGCTACGCAGTATTTT.

This clonotype came up once. V is TRBV19 and J is TRBJ2-3, with D possibly matching TRBD2 (6 bases). The CDR3 spans 18 residues. The germline V gene has CDR1 LNHDA and CDR2 SQIVND (reference sequence). V lost 0 bases to trimming and J lost 6 bases, with 22 bases between them. For the CDR3, the DNA is TGTGCCAGTAGTATAGATCTCGGTAGCGGAGCGACTTGGGATACGCAGTATTTT. Amino acid sequence: CASSIDLGSGATWDTQYF. Drawing the rest from reference TRBV19 and TRBJ2-3, the complete variable domain is DGGITQSPKYLFRKEGQNVTLSCEQNLNHDAMYWYRQDPGQGLRLIYYSQIVNDFQKGDIAEGYSVSREKKESFPLTVTSAQKNPTAFYLCASSIDLGSGATWDTQYFGPGTRLTVL.

This sequence joins TRBV19 and TRBJ1-3; no definite D call. Trimming removed 1 base from V and 0 bases from J, with 7 bases in between. The germline V gene has CDR1 LNHDA and CDR2 SQIVND (reference sequence). This CDR3 region has 15 residues. The CDR3 is CASSIAQLSGNTIYF. The CDR3 DNA sequence: TGTGCCAGTAGTATAGCACAGCTCTCTGGAAACACCATATATTTT.

The rearrangement uses TRBV9 and TRBJ2-3; 7 bases match TRBD2. This CDR3 contains 17 residues. CDR1 is SGDLS, CDR2 YYNGEE, per germline. The V gene end was trimmed by 0 bases and the J gene end by 1 base; junction bases not matched to a gene: 8. CDR3 amino acids: CASSVAGGSFGTDTQYF. Here the CDR3 DNA reads TGTGCCAGCAGCGTAGCTGGCGGGAGCTTTGGCACAGATACGCAGTATTTT.